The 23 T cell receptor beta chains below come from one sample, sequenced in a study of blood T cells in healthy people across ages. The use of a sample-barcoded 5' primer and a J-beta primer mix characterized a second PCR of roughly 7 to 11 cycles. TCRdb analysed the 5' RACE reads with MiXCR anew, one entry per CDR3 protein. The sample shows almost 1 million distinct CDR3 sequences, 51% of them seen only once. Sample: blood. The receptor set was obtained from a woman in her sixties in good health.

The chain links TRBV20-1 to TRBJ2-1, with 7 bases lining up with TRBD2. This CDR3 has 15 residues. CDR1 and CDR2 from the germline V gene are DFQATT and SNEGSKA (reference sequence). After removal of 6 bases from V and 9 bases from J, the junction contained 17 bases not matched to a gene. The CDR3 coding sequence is TGCAGTGCCCGCCGGACTAGAGACCTGTGGGGTGAGCAGTTCTTC. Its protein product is CSARRTRDLWGEQFF.

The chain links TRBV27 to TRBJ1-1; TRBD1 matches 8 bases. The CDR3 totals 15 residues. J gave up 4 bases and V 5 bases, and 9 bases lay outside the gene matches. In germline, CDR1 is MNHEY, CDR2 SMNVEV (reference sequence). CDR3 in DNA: TGTGCCAGCAGTAATCCGGGACAGGCGATCACTGAAGCTTTCTTT. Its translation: CASSNPGQAITEAFF.

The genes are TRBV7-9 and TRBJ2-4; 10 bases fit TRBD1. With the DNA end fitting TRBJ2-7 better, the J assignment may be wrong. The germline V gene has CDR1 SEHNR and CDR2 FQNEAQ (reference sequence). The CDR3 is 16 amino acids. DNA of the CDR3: TGTGCCAGCAGCTTTGATCCGGGACAGGGGACCTACGAGCAGTACTTC. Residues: CASSFDPGQGTYEQYF.

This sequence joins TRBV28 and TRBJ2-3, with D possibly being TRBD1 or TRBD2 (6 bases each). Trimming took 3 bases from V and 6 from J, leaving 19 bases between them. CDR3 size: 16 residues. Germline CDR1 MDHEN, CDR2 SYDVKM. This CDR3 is CASSFTWGDTRDTQYF. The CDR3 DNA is TGTGCCAGCAGTTTTACCTGGGGGGACACCCGGGATACGCAGTATTTT.

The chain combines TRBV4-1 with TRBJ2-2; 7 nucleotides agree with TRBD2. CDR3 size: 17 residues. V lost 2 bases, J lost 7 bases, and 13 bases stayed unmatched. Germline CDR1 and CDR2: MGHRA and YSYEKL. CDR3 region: CASSQQKGRGSNGELFF. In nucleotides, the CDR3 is TGCGCCAGCAGCCAACAGAAGGGGAGGGGCAGTAACGGGGAGCTGTTTTTT.

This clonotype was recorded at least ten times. CDR3 loop: CASSERTSRYEQYF. The CDR3 DNA follows: TGTGCCAGCAGCGAACGGACTAGTCGCTACGAGCAGTACTTC. The V and J genes are TRBV7-2 and TRBJ2-7; TRBD2 matches at 7 bases. Germline lookup yields CDR1 SGHTA and CDR2 FQGNSA. The trim removed 5 bases at V and 3 bases at J, leaving 7 bases unmatched. CDR3 length: 14 residues.

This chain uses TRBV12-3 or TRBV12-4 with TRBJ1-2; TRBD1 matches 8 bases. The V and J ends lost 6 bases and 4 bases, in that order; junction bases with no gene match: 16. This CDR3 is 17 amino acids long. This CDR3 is CASSFEFETGAPYGYTF. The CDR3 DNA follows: TGTGCCAGCAGCTTCGAATTTGAGACAGGGGCCCCCTATGGCTACACCTTC.

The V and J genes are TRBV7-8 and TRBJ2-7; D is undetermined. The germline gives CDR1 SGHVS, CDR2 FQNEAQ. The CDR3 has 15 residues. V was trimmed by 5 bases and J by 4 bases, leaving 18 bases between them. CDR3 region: CASSQQGRVSYEQYF. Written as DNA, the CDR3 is TGTGCCAGCAGCCAACAAGGACGGGTCAGTTACGAGCAGTACTTC.

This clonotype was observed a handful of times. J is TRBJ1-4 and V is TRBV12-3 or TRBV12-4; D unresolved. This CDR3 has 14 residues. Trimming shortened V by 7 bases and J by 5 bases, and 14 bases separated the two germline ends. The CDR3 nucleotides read TGTGCCAGCAACGACGGCCCAGTGAATGAAAAACTGTTTTTT. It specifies CASNDGPVNEKLFF.

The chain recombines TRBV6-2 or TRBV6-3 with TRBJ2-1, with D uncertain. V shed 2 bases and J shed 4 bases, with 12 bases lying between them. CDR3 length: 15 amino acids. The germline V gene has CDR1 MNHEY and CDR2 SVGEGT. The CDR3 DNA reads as TGTGCCAGCAGTTACGCGGAGAGCCCTTACAATGAGCAGTTCTTC. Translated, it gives CASSYAESPYNEQFF.

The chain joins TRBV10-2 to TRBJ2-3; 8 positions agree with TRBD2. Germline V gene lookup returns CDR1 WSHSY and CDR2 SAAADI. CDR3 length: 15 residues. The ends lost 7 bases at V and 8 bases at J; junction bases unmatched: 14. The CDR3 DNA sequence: TGCGCCAGCACACTATTAGCGGGGACGTCAGGTACGCAGTATTTT. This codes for CASTLLAGTSGTQYF.

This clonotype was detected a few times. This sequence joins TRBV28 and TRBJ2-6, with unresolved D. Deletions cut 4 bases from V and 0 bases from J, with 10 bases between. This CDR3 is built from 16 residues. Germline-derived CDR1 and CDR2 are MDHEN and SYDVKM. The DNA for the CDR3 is TGTGCCAGCAGTTCCCTTGGAGACTCTGGGGCCAACGTCCTGACTTTC. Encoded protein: CASSSLGDSGANVLTF.

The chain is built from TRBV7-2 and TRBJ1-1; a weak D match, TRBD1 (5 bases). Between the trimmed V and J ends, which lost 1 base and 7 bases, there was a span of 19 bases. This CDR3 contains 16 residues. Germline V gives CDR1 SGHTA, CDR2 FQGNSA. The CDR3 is CASSLDSMGPFSEAFF. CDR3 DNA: TGTGCCAGCAGCTTAGACAGTATGGGGCCATTCAGTGAAGCTTTCTTT.

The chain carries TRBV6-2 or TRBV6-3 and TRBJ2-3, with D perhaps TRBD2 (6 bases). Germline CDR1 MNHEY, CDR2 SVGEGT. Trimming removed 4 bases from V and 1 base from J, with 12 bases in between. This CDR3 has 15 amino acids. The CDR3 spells CASSWGGVGTDTQYF. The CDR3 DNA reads TGTGCCAGCAGTTGGGGCGGGGTGGGCACAGATACGCAGTATTTT.

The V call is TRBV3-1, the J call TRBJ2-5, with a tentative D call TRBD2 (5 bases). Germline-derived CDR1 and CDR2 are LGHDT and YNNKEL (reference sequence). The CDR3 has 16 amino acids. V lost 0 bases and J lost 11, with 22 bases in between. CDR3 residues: CASSQDVASSRDEQYF. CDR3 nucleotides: TGTGCCAGCAGCCAAGATGTGGCTAGCTCTAGGGATGAGCAGTACTTC.

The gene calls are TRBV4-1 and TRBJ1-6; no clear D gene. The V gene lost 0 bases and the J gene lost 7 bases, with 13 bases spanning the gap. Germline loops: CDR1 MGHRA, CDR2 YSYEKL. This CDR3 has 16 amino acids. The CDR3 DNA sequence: TGCGCCAGCAGCCAAGATCTTAACAGCCTAAATTCACCCCTCCACTTT. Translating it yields CASSQDLNSLNSPLHF.

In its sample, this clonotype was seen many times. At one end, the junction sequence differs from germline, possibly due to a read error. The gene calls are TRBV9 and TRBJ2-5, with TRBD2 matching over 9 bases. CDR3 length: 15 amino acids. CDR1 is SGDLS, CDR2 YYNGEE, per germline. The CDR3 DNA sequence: TGCCCACTTCGTGCGGGAGGGCCGGAGGAAGAGACCCAGTACTTC. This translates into CPLRAGGPEEETQYF.

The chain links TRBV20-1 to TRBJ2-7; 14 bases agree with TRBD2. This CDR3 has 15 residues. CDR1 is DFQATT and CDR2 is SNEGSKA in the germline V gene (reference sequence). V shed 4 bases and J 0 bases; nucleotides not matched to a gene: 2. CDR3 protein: CSAIGLAGGSYEQYF. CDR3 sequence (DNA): TGCAGTGCTATCGGACTAGCGGGAGGCTCCTACGAGCAGTACTTC.

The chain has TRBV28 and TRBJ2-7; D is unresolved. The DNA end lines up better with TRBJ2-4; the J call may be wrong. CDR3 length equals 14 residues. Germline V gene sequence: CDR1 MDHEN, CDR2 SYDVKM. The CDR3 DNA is TGTGCCAGCAGTTTAAGTGCTGGGATGAACATTCAGTACTTC. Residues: CASSLSAGMNIQYF.

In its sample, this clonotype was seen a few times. The CDR3 DNA follows: TGTGCCAGCATGGTTAGCGGGTTATCGGGTGATGAGCAGTACTTC. Translation gives CASMVSGLSGDEQYF. V and J are TRBV2 and TRBJ2-4; 7 nucleotides align to TRBD2. This CDR3 comprises 15 residues. The trim removed 7 bases at V and 13 bases at J, leaving 19 bases unmatched. Germline CDR1 reads SNHLY; CDR2 reads FYNNEI.

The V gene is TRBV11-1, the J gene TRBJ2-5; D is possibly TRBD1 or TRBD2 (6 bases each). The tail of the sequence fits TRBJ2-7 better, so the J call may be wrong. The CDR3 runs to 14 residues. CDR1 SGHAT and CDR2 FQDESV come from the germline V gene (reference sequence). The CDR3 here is CASAVSTRGGEQYF. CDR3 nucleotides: TGTGCCAGCGCTGTTTCGACCAGGGGAGGCGAGCAGTACTTC.

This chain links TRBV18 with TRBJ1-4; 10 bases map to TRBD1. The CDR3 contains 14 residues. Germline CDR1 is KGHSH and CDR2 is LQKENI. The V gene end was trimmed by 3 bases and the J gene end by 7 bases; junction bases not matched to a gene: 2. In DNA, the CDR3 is TGTGCCAGCTCACCCGGGACAGGGGTTGAAAAACTGTTTTTT. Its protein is CASSPGTGVEKLFF.

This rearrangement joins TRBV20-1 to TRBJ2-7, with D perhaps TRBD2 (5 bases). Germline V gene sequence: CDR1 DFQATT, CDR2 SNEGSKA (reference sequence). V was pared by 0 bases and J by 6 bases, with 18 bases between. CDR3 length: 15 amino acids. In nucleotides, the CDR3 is TGCAGTGCTAGAGATAGTTGGGCGACGGCGGGCGAGCAGTACTTC. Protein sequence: CSARDSWATAGEQYF.